This is a list of T cell receptor beta chains from one sample in a study of post-analysis software for immune sequencing data. Using its own MiXCR run on the PCR reads, TCRdb lists one record per CDR3 protein. This sample has roughly 870,000 distinct CDR3 sequences, with approximately 53% found just once. The sequencing input was blood. The receptors stem from a girl aged 5-17 years with multiple sclerosis. Each CDR3 is given with its conserved first and last residue. The D gene is left open where the match is weak. Expanded clones get a size class; other rows say once, few or many, or leave the size out.

d_gene | abundance | j_gene | v_gene | CDR3aa | CDR3nt
. | few | TRBJ1-2 | TRBV18 | CASSDPRNYGYTF | TGTGCCAGCTCAGACCCAAGAAACTATGGCTACACCTTC
TRBD1 | once | TRBJ2-3 | TRBV20-1 | CSARLGQPTDTQYF | TGCAGTGCTCGACTGGGACAGCCCACAGATACGCAGTATTTT
. | . | TRBJ2-3 | TRBV20-1 | CSARAGARSTDTQYF | TGCAGTGCTAGAGCAGGGGCGCGGAGCACAGATACGCAGTATTTT
TRBD2 | few | TRBJ2-3 | TRBV20-1 | CSAMKPGLRTDTQYF | TGCAGTGCTATGAAGCCGGGACTACGTACAGATACGCAGTATTTT
. | few | TRBJ2-7 | TRBV24-1 | CATSDLRRGSSPAYEQYF | TGTGCCACCAGTGATTTGCGGCGGGGCAGTTCCCCTGCATACGAGCAGTACTTC
TRBD2 | . | TRBJ2-5 | TRBV6-5 | CASSYPTVRDKLDGRYQETQYF | TGTGCCAGCAGTTACCCCACCGTCCGAGACAAACTCGACGGGAGGTACCAAGAGACCCAGTACTTC
TRBD2 | . | TRBJ2-3 | TRBV9 | CASSVASGGGDTQYF | TGTGCCAGCAGCGTAGCTAGCGGGGGAGGTGATACGCAGTATTTT
. | few | TRBJ1-4 | TRBV20-1 | CSASPGLIRNEKLFF | TGCAGTGCTAGCCCGGGTTTGATAAGGAATGAAAAACTGTTTTTT
. | . | TRBJ2-7 | TRBV6-5 | CASSYLGGASYEQYF | TGTGCCAGCAGTTACCTTGGGGGGGCGTCCTACGAGCAGTACTTC
. | . | TRBJ1-2 | TRBV29-1 | CSVEYRVDGYTF | TGCAGCGTTGAATACAGGGTGGATGGCTACACCTTC
. | once | TRBJ2-7 | TRBV6-5 | CASSYDPQGTTYEQYF | TGTGCCAGCAGTTACGACCCACAGGGAACTACCTACGAGCAGTACTTC
TRBD2 | . | TRBJ2-3 | TRBV20-1 | CSAPIAGGVADTQYF | TGCAGTGCTCCGATAGCGGGAGGAGTAGCAGATACGCAGTATTTT
. | . | TRBJ2-7 | TRBV7-6 | CASSFGEQSYEQYF | TGTGCCAGCAGCTTCGGGGAACAGAGTTACGAGCAGTACTTC
. | few | TRBJ1-2 | TRBV6-5 | CASSYTTQWKYGYTF | TGTGCCAGCAGTTACACGACCCAGTGGAAGTATGGCTACACCTTC
. | . | TRBJ2-3 | TRBV4-1 | CASSQEGRGASTDTQYF | TGCGCCAGCAGCCAAGAAGGTCGGGGGGCTAGCACAGATACGCAGTATTTT
. | . | TRBJ2-7 | TRBV12-5 | CASFWDLYEQYF | TGTGCCTCCTTTTGGGACCTCTACGAGCAGTACTTC
. | . | TRBJ2-1 | TRBV12-3/TRBV12-4 | CASSSDREVHEQFF | TGTGCCAGCAGTTCCGACAGGGAGGTCCATGAGCAGTTCTTC
. | . | TRBJ2-3 | TRBV9 | CASSVAGVVDTQYF | TGTGCCAGCAGCGTAGCGGGAGTGGTAGATACGCAGTATTTT
. | . | TRBJ1-1 | TRBV6-5 | CASTGNTVNTEAFF | TGTGCCAGCACCGGTAATACAGTGAACACTGAAGCTTTCTTT
. | . | TRBJ2-1 | TRBV4-2 | CASSLTGTGLADEQFF | TGTGCCAGCAGCCTAACAGGAACAGGTTTGGCGGATGAGCAGTTCTTC
TRBD1 | . | TRBJ2-1 | TRBV24-1 | CATSDSSGQGAYNEQFF | TGTGCCACCAGTGACTCTTCCGGACAGGGGGCCTACAATGAGCAGTTCTTC
TRBD1 | few | TRBJ2-5 | TRBV20-1 | CSAQGTGQETQYF | TGCAGTGCCCAAGGGACAGGTCAAGAGACCCAGTACTTC
TRBD1 | . | TRBJ2-1 | TRBV5-1 | CASSPDRGGGNEQFF | TGCGCCAGCAGCCCAGACAGGGGCGGTGGGAATGAGCAGTTCTTC
TRBD2 | once | TRBJ2-3 | TRBV3-1 | CASSQLAGANTDTQYF | TGTGCCAGCAGCCAACTAGCGGGGGCCAACACAGATACGCAGTATTTT
. | . | TRBJ2-3 | TRBV20-1 | CSALRPDTQYF | TGCAGCGCACTAAGACCAGATACGCAGTATTTT
. | . | TRBJ1-1 | TRBV2 | CASSEALRGVTEAFF | TGTGCCAGCAGTGAAGCGCTTCGGGGGGTCACTGAAGCTTTCTTT
TRBD2 | . | TRBJ2-1 | TRBV9 | CASSAPTSGRANEQFF | TGTGCCAGCAGCGCCCCCACTAGCGGGAGGGCCAATGAGCAGTTCTTC
. | . | TRBJ2-6 | TRBV5-1 | CASSGVQGPLANVLTF | TGCGCCAGCAGCGGGGTACAGGGCCCCTTGGCCAACGTCCTGACTTTC
TRBD1 | . | TRBJ2-7 | TRBV3-1 | CASSGDRDYEQYF | TGTGCCAGCAGCGGGGACAGGGACTACGAGCAGTACTTC
. | few | TRBJ2-5 | TRBV29-1 | CSVGGSPKGTQYF | TGCAGCGTTGGGGGGTCCCCTAAAGGGACCCAGTACTTC
. | . | TRBJ1-1 | TRBV29-1 | CSVGSTRFMNTEAFF | TGCAGCGTTGGGTCAACCCGTTTTATGAACACTGAAGCTTTCTTT
. | few | TRBJ1-1 | TRBV29-1 | CSVVIREGTEAFF | TGCAGCGTTGTTATCAGGGAAGGCACTGAAGCTTTCTTT
. | . | TRBJ2-2 | TRBV4-1 | CASSQATQGGTGELFF | TGCGCCAGCAGCCAAGCTACTCAGGGAGGCACCGGGGAGCTGTTTTTT
. | . | TRBJ2-7 | TRBV29-1 | CSALLGGSYEQYF | TGCAGCGCCCTTCTGGGGGGCTCCTACGAGCAGTACTTC
TRBD1 | . | TRBJ1-2 | TRBV7-2 | CASFGGTALNYGYTF | TGTGCCAGCTTTGGAGGGACAGCCCTTAACTATGGCTACACCTTC
. | few | TRBJ2-7 | TRBV7-8 | CASSYSISFWNEQYF | TGTGCCAGCAGCTATTCCATTTCGTTTTGGAACGAGCAGTACTTC
TRBD1 | . | TRBJ2-5 | TRBV5-1 | CASSLRQGWRETQYF | TGCGCCAGCAGCCTACGACAGGGGTGGAGGGAGACCCAGTACTTC
. | . | TRBJ1-4 | TRBV5-1 | CASSLGADTLNYEKLFF | TGCGCCAGCAGCTTGGGCGCGGACACGCTGAATTATGAAAAACTGTTTTTT
. | . | TRBJ2-5 | TRBV29-1 | CSVEREGGAGKYF | TGCAGCGTTGAAAGAGAGGGTGGGGCAGGGAAGTACTTC
TRBD2 | once | TRBJ2-5 | TRBV3-1 | CASSQDPPGRGTQYF | TGTGCCAGCAGCCAAGATCCACCCGGGAGGGGGACCCAGTACTTC
. | . | TRBJ2-3 | TRBV12-3/TRBV12-4 | CASSEAGTEDTDTQYF | TGTGCCAGCAGCGAAGCGGGGACAGAAGACACAGATACGCAGTATTTT
TRBD1 | . | TRBJ1-2 | TRBV12-3/TRBV12-4 | CASSPRTGGAGGYTF | TGTGCCAGCAGCCCACGGACAGGGGGCGCGGGTGGCTACACCTTC
. | few | TRBJ1-2 | TRBV29-1 | CSVVAGTNYGYTF | TGCAGCGTTGTGGCAGGCACTAACTATGGCTACACCTTC
TRBD2 | . | TRBJ2-1 | TRBV29-1 | CSVEDLGGGTYNEQFF | TGCAGCGTTGAAGATCTTGGCGGGGGAACCTACAATGAGCAGTTCTTC
. | . | TRBJ1-4 | TRBV14 | CASSRRTAANEKLFF | TGTGCCAGCAGCCGTCGGACCGCGGCTAATGAAAAACTGTTTTTT
TRBD1 | . | TRBJ2-7 | TRBV7-2 | CASSTGGMSYEQYF | TGTGCCAGTTCGACAGGGGGCATGTCCTACGAGCAGTACTTC
. | . | TRBJ2-5 | TRBV25-1 | CASSPRTSVEETQYF | TGTGCCAGCAGTCCTCGGACGTCGGTGGAAGAGACCCAGTACTTC
. | . | TRBJ1-2 | TRBV5-1 | CATRGTGAANYGYTF | TGCGCCACCAGAGGGACCGGAGCTGCTAACTATGGCTACACCTTC
. | . | TRBJ2-3 | TRBV5-6 | CASSYGRTDTQYF | TGTGCCAGCAGCTATGGAAGAACAGATACGCAGTATTTT
TRBD2 | . | TRBJ2-1 | TRBV24-1 | CATSDPGLGSNEQFF | TGTGCCACCAGTGACCCGGGACTAGGGTCCAATGAGCAGTTCTTC
. | . | TRBJ2-4 | TRBV7-3 | CASSDPRGPQNIQYF | TGTGCCAGCAGCGACCCTAGGGGACCCCAAAACATTCAGTACTTC
. | few | TRBJ2-1 | TRBV3-1 | CASSQAGVYNEQFF | TGTGCCAGCAGCCAAGCTGGGGTCTACAATGAGCAGTTCTTC
. | . | TRBJ2-1 | TRBV18 | CASSPPGHYEQFF | TGTGCCAGCTCACCACCGGGACATTATGAGCAGTTCTTC
. | . | TRBJ2-3 | TRBV6-5 | CASSHGGTDTQYF | TGTGCCAGCAGCCACGGAGGCACAGATACGCAGTATTTT
TRBD2 | . | TRBJ2-1 | TRBV27 | CASSLPSGTYNEQFF | TGTGCCAGCAGTTTGCCTAGCGGGACGTACAATGAGCAGTTCTTC
. | . | TRBJ2-5 | TRBV12-3/TRBV12-4 | CASSYGRDWETQYF | TGTGCCAGCAGCTACGGGCGGGACTGGGAGACCCAGTACTTC
. | . | TRBJ1-4 | TRBV6-6 | CASSTTGLYEKLFF | TGTGCCAGCAGTACCACAGGGCTTTATGAAAAACTGTTTTTT
TRBD2 | . | TRBJ2-7 | TRBV7-6 | CASSSIGLAGVTYEQYF | TGTGCCAGCAGCTCGATCGGACTAGCGGGCGTTACCTACGAGCAGTACTTC